Listed below are T cell receptor beta chains from one sample, sequenced in a study of blood T cell repertoires in COVID-19. Produced via immunoSEQ multiplex PCR; TCRdb's table is partial and in-frame only. The sample has more than 85,000 clones, nearly 90% seen once. The sequenced sample was peripheral blood. Receptors originate from a man aged 45-65 years with active COVID-19. Each CDR3 is given with its conserved first and last residue. D genes are given only for firm matches.

V	D	J	CDR3	DNA
TRBV13	NA	TRBJ2-1	CASSFGQTYNEQFF	TGTGCCAGCAGCTTCGGTCAAACCTACAATGAGCAGTTCTTC
TRBV4-1	TRBD2	TRBJ2-7	CASSPMTSGGREQYF	TGCGCCAGCAGCCCCATGACTAGCGGGGGGCGCGAGCAGTACTTC
TRBV14	TRBD2	TRBJ2-3	CASAGFGRLAGGPDTQYF	TGTGCCAGCGCCGGATTCGGCCGCCTAGCGGGGGGGCCCGATACGCAGTATTTT
TRBV15	NA	TRBJ1-2	CATSRDAVNYGYTF	TGTGCCACCAGCAGAGATGCAGTAAACTATGGCTACACCTTC
TRBV13	TRBD2	TRBJ2-7	CASSPPRGLAPSEQYF	TGTGCCAGCAGCCCCCCCAGAGGACTAGCCCCCTCCGAGCAGTACTTC
TRBV12-3/TRBV12-4	NA	TRBJ1-1	CASNIQENTEAFF	TGTGCCAGCAACATACAGGAGAACACTGAAGCTTTCTTT
TRBV18	NA	TRBJ1-5	CASSPSGEPQHF	TGTGCCAGCTCACCTTCGGGGGAGCCCCAGCATTTT
TRBV18	TRBD1	TRBJ1-2	CASSQQDRDTAYGYTF	TGTGCCAGCTCACAACAGGACAGGGATACTGCCTATGGCTACACCTTC
TRBV6-6	NA	TRBJ2-7	CASSYQGLRNEQYF	TGTGCCAGCAGTTACCAGGGCCTGAGAAACGAGCAGTACTTC
TRBV4-2	NA	TRBJ2-2	CASSLRQGQGNVPTGELFF	TGTGCCAGCAGCCTGAGGCAGGGTCAGGGAAATGTCCCCACCGGGGAGCTGTTTTTT
TRBV9	NA	TRBJ2-7	CASSGQSNEQYF	TGTGCCAGCAGCGGCCAGTCCAACGAGCAGTACTTC